The 25 T cell receptor beta chains in this list originate from one sample, sequenced in a study (dated by TCRdb to between 2014 and 2017). Receptor libraries were prepared by 5' RACE. Sequenced on an Illumina MiSeq. TCRdb ran its own pipeline on the public reads, namely fastp trimming at Q25 and MiXCR clone calling, and kept in-frame beta chains. Duplicate CDR3 protein sequences are folded into a single record with the most common DNA and genes. The sample records tens of thousands of distinct CDR3 sequences, around 24% of which are singletons. 2% to 2.5% of the sample goes to the ten largest clones. Cells that were CD4+CD25+CD127-/low were the ones isolated as Tregs. The sample comprised tumor-infiltrating Tregs sorted from the breast tumor. The receptors were gathered from a female donor with breast cancer.

This clonotype was observed a few times. The chain uses TRBV5-4 and TRBJ2-3; 8 positions agree with TRBD1. V shed 2 bases and J 5 bases; nucleotides not matched to a gene: 7. CDR1 is SGHNT, CDR2 YYREEE, per germline (reference sequence). The CDR3 length is 15 residues. The DNA of the CDR3 is TGTGCCAGCAGCTTACAGGACAGGGTGGGAGATACGCAGTATTTT. Its protein is CASSLQDRVGDTQYF.

V usage is TRBV20-1 and J usage is TRBJ2-3, with D perhaps matching TRBD2 (6 bases). V lost 3 bases to trimming and J lost 11 bases, with 24 bases between them. This CDR3 spans 15 amino acids. The germline V gene has CDR1 DFQATT and CDR2 SNEGSKA (reference sequence). The CDR3 spells CSARDRLETVLKQYF. CDR3 bases: TGCAGTGCTAGGGACCGACTAGAGACCGTATTGAAGCAGTATTTT.

As concerns this clonotype: A much larger clone lies a single base off, so this may be a read error. J is TRBJ2-7 and V is TRBV20-1; 8 bases are a match to TRBD2. Per the germline V gene, CDR1 is DFQATT and CDR2 is SNEGSKA (reference sequence). The CDR3 contains 11 residues. The CDR3 nucleotides are TGCGGTGCGGGGGGTAGGTACGAGCAGTACTTC. Translation gives CGAGGRYEQYF.

This clonotype was seen a few times. This chain connects TRBV7-2 to TRBJ2-7, with D maybe TRBD1 (5 bases). Germline V gives CDR1 SGHTA, CDR2 FQGNSA. The CDR3 sequence is 14 residues long. The germline V and J ends were trimmed by 4 bases and 2 bases, with 12 bases remaining between them. The CDR3 sequence is CASSSRTLPYEQYF. In nucleotides, the CDR3 is TGTGCCAGCAGCTCCAGGACACTACCCTACGAGCAGTACTTC.

Only one count was recorded for this clonotype. The junction departs from germline at one end; a sequencing error may be responsible. The CDR3 DNA follows: TGTGCCAGCAGCCAGGACACTGGAACCTACAATGAGCAGCTCTTC. Protein sequence: CASSQDTGTYNEQLF. This chain joins TRBV12-3 or TRBV12-4 and TRBJ2-1; TRBD1 might be the D (5 bases). This CDR3 region has 15 residues.

This clonotype turned up a few times. The chain links TRBV6-6 to TRBJ2-7; TRBD1 might be the D (6 bases). The germline V and J ends were trimmed by 6 bases and 2 bases, with 14 bases remaining between them. The length of the CDR3 is 14 residues. The germline V gene has CDR1 MNHNY and CDR2 SVGAGI (reference sequence). This CDR3 reads CASRHGDMAYEQYF. CDR3 nucleotide sequence: TGTGCCAGCAGACATGGGGACATGGCCTACGAGCAGTACTTC.

The genes are TRBV28 and TRBJ2-7, with 7 bases aligning to TRBD1. With V trimmed by 5 bases and J by 3 bases, 4 bases remained unmatched. The CDR3 totals 13 residues. Germline values: CDR1 MDHEN, CDR2 SYDVKM. The DNA for the CDR3 is TGTGCCAGCAGTCCGGGACAGAGCTACGAGCAGTACTTC. It yields the protein CASSPGQSYEQYF.

This chain uses TRBV20-1 with TRBJ2-2, with 12 positions matching TRBD2. Unmatched junction bases numbered 3, after V lost 0 bases and J lost 4 bases. Germline V gene data show CDR1 as DFQATT and CDR2 as SNEGSKA (reference sequence). The CDR3 has 16 residues. The CDR3 DNA sequence: TGCAGTGCTAGAGATGGACTAGCGGGACCCACCGGGGAGCTGTTTTTT. Residues: CSARDGLAGPTGELFF.

The CDR3 loop reads CASSPNSGYNEQFF. The CDR3 nucleotides read TGCGCCAGCAGCCCAAATAGCGGATACAATGAGCAGTTCTTC. V is TRBV4-3 and J is TRBJ2-1; a weak D match, TRBD2 (6 bases). V dropped 4 bases and J dropped 4 bases, with 11 bases sitting between them. In germline, CDR1 is LGHNA, CDR2 YSLEER. The CDR3 has 14 residues.

This clonotype was counted at least ten times. The V and J genes are TRBV6-5 and TRBJ2-6; no clear D gene. The CDR3 is 14 residues long. V gave up 6 bases and J gave up 4 bases, with 10 bases separating them. Germline CDR1 MNHEY, CDR2 SVGAGI. The chain's CDR3 is CASRFVGGANVLTF. CDR3 coding DNA: TGTGCCAGCAGATTCGTGGGGGGGGCCAACGTCCTGACTTTC.

This clonotype has just a few counts. The gene calls are TRBV7-3 and TRBJ2-1, with 12 bases matching TRBD2. CDR1 is SGHTA and CDR2 is FQGTGA in the germline V gene. V gave up 4 bases and J gave up 10 bases; unmatched junction bases: 5. The CDR3 has 14 residues. CDR3 protein: CASSSGLAGGEQFF. CDR3 DNA: TGTGCCAGCAGCTCCGGCCTAGCGGGAGGGGAGCAGTTCTTC.

The V and J genes are TRBV4-2 and TRBJ2-2; D remains ambiguous. The CDR3 runs 14 residues. Germline CDR1 and CDR2: LGHNA and YNFKEQ. The V end lost 0 bases, the J end lost 7 bases, and 9 bases lay between the germline ends. In DNA, the CDR3 is TGTGCCAGCAGCCAAGATTTCGGCAGCGGGGAGCTGTTTTTT. Its protein is CASSQDFGSGELFF.

This chain connects TRBV12-3 or TRBV12-4 to TRBJ1-1, with no clear D. The CDR3 runs 15 residues. V lost 2 bases to trimming and J lost 0 bases, with 10 bases between them. CDR3 sequence reads: CASSLIQVLNTEAFF. The CDR3, as DNA: TGTGCCAGCAGTTTAATCCAGGTTCTGAACACTGAAGCTTTCTTT.

This chain connects TRBV29-1 to TRBJ1-2; D might be TRBD1 (6 bases). This CDR3 is 13 amino acids long. Germline V gene data show CDR1 as SQVTM and CDR2 as ANQGSEA. V lost 5 bases, J lost 7 bases, and 17 bases lay in between. The CDR3 spells CSVQSSYRVGYTF. The CDR3 DNA follows: TGCAGCGTTCAGAGTTCTTACAGGGTTGGCTACACCTTC.

This chain connects TRBV5-1 to TRBJ2-1, with a possible D match to TRBD1 (6 bases). There are 14 residues in the CDR3. CDR1 and CDR2 (germline): SGHRS, YFSETQ. V was cut by 0 bases and J by 9 bases, with 13 bases left in between. The DNA of the CDR3 is TGCGCCAGCAGCTTGGAAGCGCAGGGGAGTGAGCAGTTCTTC. As protein: CASSLEAQGSEQFF. Combining the CDR3 with reference TRBV5-1 and TRBJ2-1 gives the whole variable domain KAGVTQTPRYLIKTRGQQVTLSCSPISGHRSVSWYQQTPGQGLQFLFEYFSETQRNKGNFPGRFSGRQFSNSRSEMNVSTLELGDSALYLCASSLEAQGSEQFFGPGTRLTVL.

Remarks on this clonotype: The CDR3 does not end in the conserved phenylalanine or tryptophan, so this is likely a read error. The V call is TRBV20-1, the J call TRBJ2-1; 10 nucleotides match TRBD2. Looked up from germline, CDR1 is DFQATT and CDR2 is SNEGSKA (reference sequence). V shed 6 bases and J 4 bases; nucleotides not matched to a gene: 9. This CDR3 region has 15 residues. CDR3 loop: CSARYKAGGYNEQFS. DNA for the CDR3: TGCAGTGCAAGATATAAAGCGGGAGGGTACAATGAGCAGTTCTCC.

V and J are TRBV20-1 and TRBJ2-1; the D call may be TRBD1 or TRBD2 (5 bases each). This CDR3 has 11 amino acids. Between the trimmed V and J ends, which lost 5 bases and 6 bases, there was a span of 8 bases. The germline V gene has CDR1 DFQATT and CDR2 SNEGSKA (reference sequence). Here the CDR3 reads CSAGDRNEQFF. DNA of the CDR3: TGCAGTGCTGGGGACCGCAATGAGCAGTTCTTC.

Details on this clonotype: The conserved phenylalanine or tryptophan is not found at the CDR3 terminus, so this likely reflects a read error. The CDR3 bases are TGTGCCACCAGCCCCCGGAGGGAGGCAGATACGCAGTATTCT. It codes for CATSPRREADTQYS. The genes are TRBV15 and TRBJ2-3; TRBD2 might be the D (6 bases). Germline V lookup: CDR1 LNHNV, CDR2 YYDKDF (reference sequence). V was clipped by 5 bases and J by 4 bases, with 13 bases between them. This CDR3 spans 14 amino acids.

Details on this clonotype: Relative to the germline gene, one junction end is altered; a read error may explain this. The rearrangement links TRBV7-9 to TRBJ2-1; 9 nucleotides align to TRBD2. The CDR3 totals 14 residues. CDR1 is SEHNR and CDR2 is FQNEAQ in the germline V gene (reference sequence). DNA of the CDR3: TGTGCCGGCAGATGGCGGACTAGCGACAATGAGCAGTTCTTC. Translated: CAGRWRTSDNEQFF.

This clonotype has a count of ten or more. The rearrangement links TRBV4-2 to TRBJ2-7, with a weak D call TRBD2 (5 bases). The germline V and J ends were trimmed by 1 base and 6 bases, with 16 bases remaining between them. Germline CDR1 LGHNA, CDR2 YNFKEQ. There are 15 residues in the CDR3. CDR3 sequence: CASSQAAGLLFEQYF. The CDR3 DNA follows: TGTGCCAGCAGCCAAGCGGCGGGTCTTCTCTTCGAGCAGTACTTC.

This clonotype was seen a handful of times. This chain uses TRBV18 with TRBJ1-3, with D hard to call. Germline V lookup: CDR1 KGHSH, CDR2 LQKENI. Trimming removed 0 bases from V and 0 bases from J, with 6 bases in between. The CDR3 is 15 amino acids. Here the CDR3 DNA reads TGTGCCAGCTCACCACCCAGGACCTCTGGAAACACCATATATTTT. This translates into CASSPPRTSGNTIYF.

The chain employs TRBV30 and TRBJ1-5; D is ambiguous. The CDR3 is 14 amino acids. Germline lookup yields CDR1 GTSNPN and CDR2 SVGIG (reference sequence). V was cut by 2 bases and J by 5 bases, with 13 bases left in between. In nucleotides, the CDR3 is TGTGCCTGGAGTCAAGAGGACGGTTATCAGCCCCAGCATTTT. This sequence encodes CAWSQEDGYQPQHF.

This clonotype has ten or more counts. The chain recombines TRBV4-2 with TRBJ1-3; 8 bases match TRBD1. The J segment lost 0 bases and the V segment lost 0 bases, leaving 16 bases of the junction unmatched. CDR1 and CDR2 from the germline V gene are LGHNA and YNFKEQ. The CDR3 loop spans 21 amino acids. The CDR3 nucleotides read TGTGCCAGCAGCCAAGAGGAGATCGGACAGGGTCGAATTAGCTCTGGAAACACCATATATTTT. Translation gives CASSQEEIGQGRISSGNTIYF.

This chain joins TRBV7-2 and TRBJ1-2, with a weak D call TRBD1 (6 bases). The germline CDR1 and CDR2 sequences are SGHTA and FQGNSA. This CDR3 comprises 12 residues. V lost 4 bases, J lost 8 bases, and 11 bases lay in between. CDR3 in amino acids: CASSSRGGGYTF. CDR3 bases: TGTGCCAGCAGCTCCAGGGGTGGCGGCTACACCTTC.

This clonotype was detected only a few times. The chain combines TRBV7-2 with TRBJ1-2, with TRBD1 matching 8 bases. The CDR3 is 14 amino acids. Germline-derived CDR1 and CDR2 are SGHTA and FQGNSA. V lost 5 bases, J lost 7 bases, and 9 bases stayed unmatched. The DNA of the CDR3 is TGTGCCAGCAGCCAAGCTCAGGGGGCGGGTGGCTACACCTTC. This translates into CASSQAQGAGGYTF.